This entry concerns a single TCR beta chain. As yet, its antigen is unknown. The sample originates from a study of cytomegalovirus exposure and HLA in healthy donors. Germline CDR1 is SGDLS and CDR2 is YYNGEE. The trim removed 4 bases at V and 3 bases at J, leaving 10 bases unmatched. This CDR3 is built from 17 residues. Primers for the PCR totalled 60 Vbeta and 13 Jbeta. TCRdb keeps only in-frame clones here, not all; method: immunoSEQ multiplex PCR. The sample holds approximately 110,000 clones. Study-wide results and caveats: A further, later analysis showed that HLA-associated TCR beta chains (compared with equally common others) were more clonally expanded. In vitro testing confirmed a few CMV-associated chains as specific for CMV antigens. One variant, a missense change in DCLRE1C, was linked in a later analysis to TCR beta V- and J-gene trimming.

The clonotype originates from a man aged 18 to 30 in good health and CMV-seronegative. The J gene is TRBJ2-1, the V gene TRBV9; 10 nucleotides match TRBD1. The sample consisted of PBMCs. The CDR3 sequence is CASSPPFGTGDYNEQFF. The CDR3, as DNA: TGTGCCAGCAGCCCTCCTTTTGGGACAGGGGACTACAATGAGCAGTTCTTC.